The source of this T cell receptor beta chain is a study of T-cell memory formation after mild COVID-19 (dated by TCRdb to about 2021). Some background on the complete study: Most TCR sequence clusters were specific to one of the two donors. T-cell clones expanding and contracting after mild COVID-19 in a couple of donors were tracked by longitudinal TCRalpha and TCRbeta repertoire sequencing. The cohort was made up of two young adult volunteers, one female and one male, who were previously healthy. Findings and caveats that apply to the study as a whole: Clones that contracted from day 15 to 85 showed balanced CD4/CD8 phenotypes, whereas a second wave of clones that expanded from day 15 to 37 leaned towards CD4+. Contracting CD4+ clones were found mainly in CM and EM memory subsets, while CD8+ clones were enriched in EMRA. The study included only a couple of mild cases, and larger cohorts that include severe cases with pre-infection samples were judged to be necessary. SARS-CoV-2 specificity was not confirmed for the second-wave clones peaking on day 37. Some responding clones were found in pre-infection memory, which suggests that pre-existing cross-reactive memory T cells took part in the SARS-CoV-2 response.

TCRdb names Illumina NovaSeq 6000 as the instrument used. TCRalpha and TCRbeta cDNA libraries were constructed by 5'RACE with constant-segment primers, with sample barcodes and unique molecular identifiers being introduced. Trizol reagent was used to extract RNA from every sample. The libraries were amplified in two PCR steps, and the second step added a second sample barcode and Illumina TruSeq adapters. The libraries were sequenced on an Illumina NovaSeq using 2 x 150 bp paired-end reads. Turning to the authors' computational methods: With migec v1.2.7, reads were demultiplexed and then collapsed into UMI-guided consensus sequences. With mixcr v2.1.11, UMI consensuses were aligned to TRA and TRB V and J templates and assembled into clonotypes. A clonotype was counted as expanded or contracted only if both edgeR and NoisET called the change significant, with noise models trained on biological replicates. For edgeR calls, a false discovery rate-adjusted p below 0.01 and a log2 fold-change threshold of 1 were applied. As an exploratory analysis of dynamics, PCA with hierarchical clustering was applied to max-normalized trajectories of the 1000 most abundant clonotypes. Each responding clone was given a CD4 or CD8 phenotype based on the CD4+ and CD8+ repertoires, which had been sequenced separately. The public reads were run again by TCRdb, first through fastp at Q25 and then through MiXCR, and only productive beta chains were kept. When rows share a CDR3 protein, they turn into one entry using the most common DNA and genes. TCRdb assigned the V and J calls; the authors' analysis was not used. For this sample there are about 430,000 distinct CDR3 sequences; roughly 17% appear just once. The ten largest clones represent about a fifth of the sample.

PBMCs were isolated by Ficoll-Paque density gradient centrifugation. Worth noting for this clonotype: Its cognate antigen has yet to be identified. No much larger clone exists at a distance of one base, and base qualities are not known.

V gives up 4 bases and J gives up 3 bases, and the segment between their germline ends measures 11 bases. The CDR1 and CDR2 encoded by the germline V gene are SGHRS and YFSETQ. Measured from the cysteine to the phenylalanine, the CDR3 is 14 residues long. The DNA shown is the 42-base CDR3, in frame from base 1. This clonotype was sampled from a man aged 18 to 30 who had mild COVID-19 (a few samples of this study predate the infection). The sample titles of this study are shuffled in the database, so cell type and time point are left out; the donor was told from shared clones. Recombination connected TRBV5-1 to TRBJ1-5; the D segment cannot be called with confidence. Sequencing used PBMCs or a T cell subset sorted from them (not recorded which). This receptor has the CDR3 CASSPGPNNQPQHF. The DNA sequence is as follows: TGCGCCAGCAGCCCCGGACCCAACAATCAGCCCCAGCATTTT.